A selection of T cell receptor beta chains follows, all from one sample in a study of glioma-infiltrating T cells after dendritic cell vaccination. Only in-frame clones appear in the TCRdb table, and some are missing; sequencing was by immunoSEQ multiplex PCR. Among over 65,000 clones, around 85% were seen once, and the ten largest hold around 8.5%. The sequenced sample was blood, obtained after dendritic cell vaccination. Receptors were obtained from a human donor with glioblastoma. The CDR3 runs from the conserved cysteine through the conserved F or W. The D gene is left open where the match is weak. A clone size is listed for some rows: how often the clone was seen (once, few, many), or a class if it is expanded.

V: TRBV18
J: TRBJ2-7
size: NA
D: TRBD1
length: 17
DNA: TGTGCCAGCTCACCACTGGGTTTCGGGACAGGGACCTACGAGCAGTACTTC
CDR3: CASSPLGFGTGTYEQYF

V: TRBV4-1
J: TRBJ2-7
size: NA
D: TRBD1
length: 14
DNA: TGCGCCAGCAGCCAAAGGACAGGGGCCTACGAGCAGTACTTC
CDR3: CASSQRTGAYEQYF

V: TRBV28
J: TRBJ2-7
size: NA
D: NA
length: 13
DNA: TGTGCCAGCAGTTTCGGCAGGGTAGGCGAGCAGTACTTC
CDR3: CASSFGRVGEQYF

V: TRBV5-8
J: TRBJ1-4
size: few
D: NA
length: 15
DNA: TGTGCCAGCAGCAGACAGGTCGCAACTAATGAAAAACTGTTTTTT
CDR3: CASSRQVATNEKLFF

V: TRBV4-1
J: TRBJ1-2
size: NA
D: NA
length: 14
DNA: TGCGCCAGCAGCCAAGATTACGCCCGGGATGGCTACACCTTC
CDR3: CASSQDYARDGYTF

V: TRBV6-6
J: TRBJ2-3
size: NA
D: TRBD2
length: 15
DNA: TGTGCCAGCAGTTCCTCTAGCGGGGGGGCCGGTACGCAGTATTTT
CDR3: CASSSSSGGAGTQYF

V: TRBV9
J: TRBJ2-1
size: NA
D: NA
length: 16
DNA: TGTGCCAGCAGCGTAGAGTTAGCGTCGCCCTACAATGAGCAGTTCTTC
CDR3: CASSVELASPYNEQFF

V: TRBV7-8
J: TRBJ2-3
size: NA
D: NA
length: 16
DNA: TGTGCCAGCAGCTTAGCGGCAGGGCGTGAGATAGATACGCAGTATTTT
CDR3: CASSLAAGREIDTQYF

V: TRBV13
J: TRBJ2-6
size: NA
D: TRBD1
length: 20
DNA: TGTGCCAGCAGCTTCTTCTCACAGGGGGCAGGAGACTCTGGGGCCAACGTCCTGACTTTC
CDR3: CASSFFSQGAGDSGANVLTF

V: TRBV7-6
J: TRBJ1-2
size: once
D: TRBD1
length: 13
DNA: TGTGCCAGCAGCTTAGGCAAAGGGGGCGGCTACACCTTC
CDR3: CASSLGKGGGYTF

V: TRBV7-3
J: TRBJ2-3
size: few
D: TRBD1
length: 20
DNA: TGTGCCAGCAGCTTAAAATCCACCGTAGGACAGGGGACCCCCACAGATACGCAGTATTTT
CDR3: CASSLKSTVGQGTPTDTQYF

V: TRBV25-1
J: TRBJ2-1
size: once
D: TRBD2
length: 16
DNA: TGTGCCAGCAGTGGTCCGAGCGGGACCAGGTACAATGAGCAGTTCTTC
CDR3: CASSGPSGTRYNEQFF

V: TRBV4-3
J: TRBJ1-1
size: NA
D: TRBD1
length: 15
DNA: TGCGCCAGCAGCCAAGATCGACAGGGGGGGACTGAAGCTTTCTTT
CDR3: CASSQDRQGGTEAFF

V: TRBV7-2
J: TRBJ1-6
size: NA
D: NA
length: 16
DNA: TGTGCCAGCAGCTTAGACCCGGGAGGTTTCAATTCACCCCTCCACTTT
CDR3: CASSLDPGGFNSPLHF

V: TRBV28
J: TRBJ2-5
size: NA
D: TRBD2
length: 15
DNA: TGTGCCAGCCGGGGACTAGCGGCTGCACAAGAGACCCAGTACTTC
CDR3: CASRGLAAAQETQYF

V: TRBV9
J: TRBJ2-1
size: NA
D: TRBD1
length: 13
DNA: TGTGCCAGCAGCGCCGGGACAGTAGAAAAGCAGTTCTTC
CDR3: CASSAGTVEKQFF

V: TRBV30
J: TRBJ2-7
size: NA
D: TRBD2
length: 13
DNA: TGTGCCGGGAGGGCTAGCGGGGCTCTAGAGCAGTACTTC
CDR3: CAGRASGALEQYF

V: TRBV27
J: TRBJ1-1
size: once
D: TRBD1
length: 14
DNA: TGTGCCAGCGGCCGGGACAGGGCAGTTGGTGAAGCTTTCTTT
CDR3: CASGRDRAVGEAFF

V: TRBV4-2
J: TRBJ2-2
size: few
D: TRBD2
length: 17
DNA: TGTGCCAGCAGCCAAGATCTAGGGACTAGCTCGGCCGGGGAGCTGTTTTTT
CDR3: CASSQDLGTSSAGELFF

V: TRBV7-3
J: TRBJ2-3
size: NA
D: NA
length: 15
DNA: TGTGCCAGCAGCTTAAGGGGGCTTAGCACAGATACGCAGTATTTT
CDR3: CASSLRGLSTDTQYF

V: TRBV7-2
J: TRBJ2-6
size: NA
D: TRBD1
length: 19
DNA: TGTGCCAGCAGCTTAGGGACAGGGGGCTTGAGATCTGGGGCCAACGTCCTGACTTTC
CDR3: CASSLGTGGLRSGANVLTF

V: TRBV10-3
J: TRBJ2-1
size: NA
D: TRBD2
length: 20
DNA: TGTGCCATCAGTGTGCCCAGCGGGAGGGCCGCTCCGAGCTCCTACAATGAGCAGTTCTTC
CDR3: CAISVPSGRAAPSSYNEQFF

V: TRBV29-1
J: TRBJ2-7
size: NA
D: TRBD1
length: 12
DNA: TGCAGCGTTGGGGGACAGGGAGGCGAGCAGTACTTC
CDR3: CSVGGQGGEQYF

V: TRBV29-1
J: TRBJ1-1
size: NA
D: TRBD1
length: 13
DNA: TGCAGCGTTGAGCAGGGGGCTATCACTGAAGCTTTCTTT
CDR3: CSVEQGAITEAFF

V: TRBV28
J: TRBJ2-7
size: NA
D: TRBD2
length: 16
DNA: TGTGCCAGCAGAGTGGCGGGAGGGTCCGAGAATTACGAGCAGTACTTC
CDR3: CASRVAGGSENYEQYF

V: TRBV5-4
J: TRBJ2-7
size: once
D: TRBD1
length: 15
DNA: TGTGCCAGCAGCCCTAAAGGGACAGGGACCTACGAGCAGTACTTC
CDR3: CASSPKGTGTYEQYF

V: TRBV7-3
J: TRBJ1-1
size: NA
D: NA
length: 16
DNA: TGTGCCAGCAGCCTCATGGGCGGGAAAATGAACACTGAAGCTTTCTTT
CDR3: CASSLMGGKMNTEAFF

V: TRBV7-7
J: TRBJ2-1
size: few
D: NA
length: 15
DNA: TGTGCCAGCAGCCCGTTAATCGGGGACTACAATGAGCAGTTCTTC
CDR3: CASSPLIGDYNEQFF

V: TRBV29-1
J: TRBJ2-3
size: NA
D: NA
length: 16
DNA: TGCAGCGTTGAAAGGAGATTCGACAGTCCCACAGATACGCAGTATTTT
CDR3: CSVERRFDSPTDTQYF

V: TRBV10-3
J: TRBJ2-6
size: NA
D: NA
length: 17
DNA: TGTGCCATCAGTCCAAATCTCCAGGGCTGGGGGGCCAACGTCCTGACTTTC
CDR3: CAISPNLQGWGANVLTF

V: TRBV9
J: TRBJ2-3
size: NA
D: TRBD1
length: 17
DNA: TGTGCCAGCAGCGTATTTTTAGGGGGCGTAGGGACAGATACGCAGTATTTT
CDR3: CASSVFLGGVGTDTQYF

V: TRBV7-8
J: TRBJ2-1
size: once
D: TRBD1
length: 14
DNA: TGTGCCAGCAGCTACGACAGGGTATCCAATGAGCAGTTCTTC
CDR3: CASSYDRVSNEQFF

V: TRBV28
J: TRBJ2-3
size: NA
D: TRBD1
length: 16
DNA: TGTGCCAGCAGCCCAAACACAGGGGGCGCCGCAGATACGCAGTATTTT
CDR3: CASSPNTGGAADTQYF

V: TRBV11-2
J: TRBJ2-3
size: NA
D: NA
length: 16
DNA: TGTGCCAGCAGCTTAGGCGCAAAAGCCAGCACAGATACGCAGTATTTT
CDR3: CASSLGAKASTDTQYF

V: TRBV6-5
J: TRBJ2-7
size: once
D: TRBD1
length: 15
DNA: TGTGCCAGTCGGGACAGGGGCGACAGTTCCTACGAGCAGTACTTC
CDR3: CASRDRGDSSYEQYF

V: TRBV4-1
J: TRBJ2-5
size: NA
D: TRBD2
length: 15
DNA: TGCGCCAGCAGCCAGGGACTAGCGGGGGGGGAGACCCAGTACTTC
CDR3: CASSQGLAGGETQYF

V: TRBV5-6
J: TRBJ2-5
size: NA
D: TRBD2
length: 17
DNA: TGTGCCAGCAGCTTATTGCGGCGGGGGAGCTACCAAGAGACCCAGTACTTC
CDR3: CASSLLRRGSYQETQYF

V: TRBV2
J: TRBJ2-1
size: NA
D: TRBD2
length: 18
DNA: TGTGCCAGCAGTGTGCGATGGACTAGCGGGAGGATGGGCAATGAGCAGTTCTTC
CDR3: CASSVRWTSGRMGNEQFF

V: TRBV15
J: TRBJ2-3
size: once
D: TRBD2
length: 15
DNA: TGTGCCACCAGCAGAGCCGGACTAGCGGGAGATACGCAGTATTTT
CDR3: CATSRAGLAGDTQYF

V: TRBV5-1
J: TRBJ1-3
size: NA
D: NA
length: 15
DNA: TGCGCCAGCAGCTTGGCCAGGGCGCCCGGAAACACCATATATTTT
CDR3: CASSLARAPGNTIYF

V: TRBV19
J: TRBJ2-2
size: NA
D: TRBD1
length: 14
DNA: TGTGCTTCATCCGGGACAGACTACACCGGGGAGCTGTTTTTT
CDR3: CASSGTDYTGELFF

V: TRBV7-2
J: TRBJ1-3
size: NA
D: TRBD1
length: 15
DNA: TGTGCCAGCAGCCCTTACCGACAGGGCGGAAACACCATATATTTT
CDR3: CASSPYRQGGNTIYF

V: TRBV5-1
J: TRBJ1-4
size: NA
D: NA
length: 15
DNA: TGCGCCAGCAGCTGGAACCGACAGTCGCCTGAAAAACTGTTTTTT
CDR3: CASSWNRQSPEKLFF

V: TRBV11-2
J: TRBJ1-1
size: NA
D: NA
length: 16
DNA: TGTGCCAGCAGCTTAGCGACAGGATTTATGAACACTGAAGCTTTCTTT
CDR3: CASSLATGFMNTEAFF